Each of the 18 T cell receptor beta chains below was sequenced from the same sample in a study of CD8 T cells in Susac syndrome. Reverse transcription of about 0.5 to 1 ug RNA used random hexamers. TCRdb reprocessed the immunoSEQ multiplex PCR reads via MiXCR and lists one record per CDR3 protein. The repertoire holds about 250,000 distinct CDR3 sequences, approximately 92% seen once, with around 0.067% in the top ten. Sequencing used CD4+ T cells from PBMCs. The receptors come from a human donor with multiple sclerosis.

The rearrangement joins TRBV9 to TRBJ2-1; tentative D call: TRBD1 (5 bases). The V end lost 2 bases, the J end lost 4 bases, and 16 bases lay between the germline ends. From germline, CDR1 is SGDLS and CDR2 YYNGEE. The CDR3 is 16 residues long. Written as DNA, the CDR3 is TGTGCCAGCAGCGTCCGACAGACGTCAACTTACAATGAGCAGTTCTTC. Protein: CASSVRQTSTYNEQFF.

The chain employs TRBV7-9 and TRBJ1-2; a weak D match, TRBD1 (6 bases). The V end lost 4 bases, the J end lost 7 bases, and 16 bases lay between the germline ends. Germline V lookup: CDR1 SEHNR, CDR2 FQNEAQ (reference sequence). CDR3 length: 14 amino acids. In DNA form, the CDR3 reads TGTGCCAGCAGCTCAACAGGGAGGAAGGGTGGCTACACCTTC. Translating it yields CASSSTGRKGGYTF.

This clonotype was detected only once. This chain joins TRBV4-1 and TRBJ1-2; TRBD1 matches 9 bases. The CDR3 runs to 16 residues. The ends lost 1 base at V and 6 bases at J; junction bases unmatched: 9. Germline V gene sequence: CDR1 MGHRA, CDR2 YSYEKL. This chain's CDR3 is CASSQGKGTGKNGYTF. CDR3 nucleotides: TGCGCCAGCAGCCAAGGCAAGGGGACAGGGAAGAATGGCTACACCTTC.

This chain connects TRBV10-2 to TRBJ2-3; weak D call: TRBD1 (8 bases). The CDR3 is 14 residues long. Trimming removed 7 bases at V and 4 bases at J, with 15 bases between. Germline V gene lookup returns CDR1 WSHSY and CDR2 SAAADI. Here the CDR3 DNA reads TGCGCCAGCAATAGACAGGGGAGGGCAGATACGCAGTATTTT. It codes for CASNRQGRADTQYF.

The V gene is TRBV3-1, the J gene TRBJ1-1; D unresolved. Between the trimmed V and J ends, which lost 3 bases and 5 bases, there was a span of 7 bases. The CDR3 sequence is 12 residues long. In germline, CDR1 is LGHDT, CDR2 YNNKEL (reference sequence). CDR3 protein: CASSQMTTEAFF. CDR3 bases: TGTGCCAGCAGCCAGATGACAACTGAAGCTTTCTTT.

The chain carries TRBV5-1 and TRBJ2-3, with D perhaps matching TRBD2 (7 bases). The CDR3 sequence is 15 residues long. Trimming left V 4 bases short and J 5 bases short, with 17 bases between. Germline V lookup: CDR1 SGHRS, CDR2 YFSETQ. CDR3 DNA: TGCGCCAGCAGCCGTTGGGGGGGCTCGGGAGATACGCAGTATTTT. It yields the protein CASSRWGGSGDTQYF.

The J gene is TRBJ2-5, the V gene TRBV20-1; 11 nucleotides match TRBD1. Germline loops: CDR1 DFQATT, CDR2 SNEGSKA (reference sequence). Trimming cost V 5 bases and J 4 bases; bases outside gene matches: 6. CDR3 length: 14 amino acids. The CDR3 DNA reads as TGCAGTGCTTGGACAGGGGGCAGGGGAGAGACCCAGTACTTC. Translated, it gives CSAWTGGRGETQYF.

The chain couples TRBV7-2 to TRBJ1-2; D ambiguous. This CDR3 is built from 14 residues. Trimming left V 5 bases short and J 0 bases short, with 10 bases between. Germline assignment: CDR1 SGHTA and CDR2 FQGNSA. The CDR3 nucleotides are TGTGCCAGCAGCAATGACGGGGCTAACTATGGCTACACCTTC. This encodes CASSNDGANYGYTF.

The chain is built from TRBV30 and TRBJ1-5; D call uncertain. CDR3 length: 14 amino acids. The V and J ends lost 4 bases and 0 bases respectively, with 10 bases between them. Germline V gene sequence: CDR1 GTSNPN, CDR2 SVGIG (reference sequence). DNA for the CDR3: TGTGCCTGGAATAGGATTTATAGCAATCAGCCCCAGCATTTT. Encoded protein: CAWNRIYSNQPQHF. The variable domain in full, with the rest retrieved from reference TRBV30 and TRBJ1-5, is SQTIHQWPATLVQPVGSPLSLECTVEGTSNPNLYWYRQAAGRGLQLLFYSVGIGQISSEVPQNLSASRPQDRQFILSSKKLLLSDSGFYLCAWNRIYSNQPQHFGDGTRLSIL.

This clonotype was detected a few times. The rearrangement joins TRBV2 to TRBJ1-2; tentatively, D is TRBD1 (5 bases). Per the germline V gene, CDR1 is SNHLY and CDR2 is FYNNEI. This CDR3 has 11 residues. V was clipped by 9 bases and J by 4 bases, with 9 bases between them. The CDR3 bases are TGTGCCAGTTCGGGGGTCTATGGCTACACCTTC. As protein: CASSGVYGYTF.

The chain couples TRBV9 to TRBJ1-2; the D gene is possibly TRBD1 (5 bases). The CDR3 covers 13 residues. Germline loops: CDR1 SGDLS, CDR2 YYNGEE. The germline V and J ends were trimmed by 0 bases and 4 bases, with 7 bases remaining between them. The CDR3 DNA sequence: TGTGCCAGCAGCGTAGAAGGGGCCTATGGCTACACCTTC. This sequence encodes CASSVEGAYGYTF.

V and J are TRBV19 and TRBJ2-7; a possible D gene is TRBD1 (6 bases). The V and J ends lost 4 bases and 9 bases respectively, with 7 bases between them. Germline-derived CDR1 and CDR2 are LNHDA and SQIVND (reference sequence). The CDR3 length is 10 residues. This CDR3 is CASSKQGQYV. CDR3 bases: TGTGCCAGTAGTAAACAGGGGCAGTACGTC.

The V gene is TRBV3-1, the J gene TRBJ2-2; D is possibly TRBD2 (6 bases). Germline values: CDR1 LGHDT, CDR2 YNNKEL (reference sequence). Deletions cut 0 bases from V and 3 bases from J, with 8 bases between. The CDR3 has 15 amino acids. CDR3 amino acids: CASSQEPGDTGELFF. In nucleotides, the CDR3 is TGTGCCAGCAGCCAAGAACCGGGAGACACCGGGGAGCTGTTTTTT.

The chain's CDR3 is CASSPASDRGRGYTF. The CDR3, as DNA: TGTGCCAGCAGTCCCGCATCGGACAGGGGGCGAGGCTACACCTTC. The chain joins TRBV6-6 to TRBJ1-2, with TRBD1 identical over 11 bases. The J segment lost 8 bases and the V segment lost 5 bases, leaving 10 bases of the junction unmatched. CDR1 and CDR2 (germline): MNHNY, SVGAGI (reference sequence). CDR3 size: 15 residues.

V gene TRBV11-2 combines with J gene TRBJ1-1; TRBD1 matches 8 bases. The CDR3 extends over 12 amino acids. J gave up 2 bases and V 10 bases, and 3 bases lay outside the gene matches. The germline gives CDR1 SGHAT, CDR2 FQNNGV. The CDR3 region is CATGQGNTEAFF. In DNA, the CDR3 is TGTGCCACAGGACAGGGAAACACTGAAGCTTTCTTT.

The chain combines TRBV11-2 with TRBJ2-7; TRBD2 aligns across 9 bases. The germline V gene has CDR1 SGHAT and CDR2 FQNNGV. There are 15 residues in the CDR3. Trimming removed 6 bases from V and 6 bases from J; junction bases left unmatched: 12. The CDR3 region is CASRYPGLALREQYF. DNA of the CDR3: TGTGCCAGCAGATATCCGGGACTAGCTCTGCGCGAGCAGTACTTC.

The chain links TRBV12-3 or TRBV12-4 to TRBJ1-4; D is unclear. V lost 3 bases and J lost 4, with 9 bases in between. The CDR3 extends over 14 amino acids. This chain's CDR3 is CASSFWQLNEKLFF. The CDR3 DNA is TGTGCCAGCAGTTTTTGGCAGCTTAATGAAAAACTGTTTTTT.

The chain is built from TRBV20-1 and TRBJ1-1, with unresolved D. Germline V gives CDR1 DFQATT, CDR2 SNEGSKA (reference sequence). The CDR3 spans 12 residues. Trimming pared 2 bases from V and 6 bases from J, leaving 10 bases between. CDR3 sequence (DNA): TGCAGTGCTAGAAAGGATGGGGCTGAAGCTTTCTTT. Translating it yields CSARKDGAEAFF.